Each of the 12 T cell receptor beta chains below was sequenced from the same sample in a study of patients and donors after allogeneic stem cell transplantation. TCRdb re-called the RT-PCR reads through MiXCR, storing one row per CDR3 protein. The sample includes 400,000 to 450,000 distinct CDR3 sequences, 15% to 20% of them seen just once. The sequencing input was blood, either unsorted or a sorted T cell fraction (not recorded which). The receptor set was obtained from a human donor who was either an allogeneic HSCT recipient or a stem cell or donor lymphocyte infusion donor (not recorded which). It is not recorded whose cells these are; they may come from a transplant donor.

This chain connects TRBV3-1 to TRBJ2-2; 11 bases agree with TRBD1. Germline V gene sequence: CDR1 LGHDT, CDR2 YNNKEL (reference sequence). With 1 base clipped from V and 5 bases from J, the junction kept 6 bases outside the gene matches. The CDR3 is made up of 17 amino acids. CDR3: CASSQGRTGGRTGELFF. The CDR3, as DNA: TGTGCCAGCAGCCAAGGTCGGACAGGGGGCAGAACCGGGGAGCTGTTTTTT.

The chain uses TRBV20-1 and TRBJ2-2; no definite D call. V was trimmed by 3 bases and J by 3 bases, leaving 5 bases between them. The CDR3 length is 12 residues. The germline CDR1 and CDR2 sequences are DFQATT and SNEGSKA (reference sequence). The CDR3, as DNA: TGCAGTGCTAGTGTTGACACCGGGGAGCTGTTTTTT. Translated: CSASVDTGELFF.

CDR3 DNA sequence: TGCGCCAGCAGCTTGCAATCTGGACACAAGGACACTGAAGCTTTCTTT. Translating it yields CASSLQSGHKDTEAFF. V gene TRBV5-1 combines with J gene TRBJ1-1, with D possibly TRBD1 on 5 matching bases. From germline, CDR1 is SGHRS and CDR2 YFSETQ. V lost 1 base, J lost 3 bases, and 16 bases lay in between. The CDR3 spans 16 residues.

This chain connects TRBV5-6 to TRBJ2-2; D is perhaps TRBD1 (5 bases). Deletions cut 2 bases from V and 4 bases from J, with 12 bases between. There are 15 residues in the CDR3. Germline V gene sequence: CDR1 SGHDT, CDR2 YYEEEE. CDR3 nucleotides: TGTGCCAGCAGCTTATACAGGTCTCCCACCGGGGAGCTGTTTTTT. It is translated as CASSLYRSPTGELFF. The complete variable domain, with remaining parts taken from reference TRBV5-6 and TRBJ2-2, reads DAGVTQSPTHLIKTRGQQVTLRCSPKSGHDTVSWYQQALGQGPQFIFQYYEEEERQRGNFPDRFSGHQFPNYSSELNVNALLLGDSALYLCASSLYRSPTGELFFGEGSRLTVL.

J is TRBJ2-5 and V is TRBV7-9, with 8 bases matching TRBD2. V shed 1 base, J shed 3 bases, and the junction held 7 bases outside the gene matches. Germline V gives CDR1 SEHNR, CDR2 FQNEAQ (reference sequence). This CDR3 has 16 residues. CDR3 DNA: TGTGCCAGCAGCTTAGTCTGGCGGGGGGCCGAAGAGACCCAGTACTTC. Protein product: CASSLVWRGAEETQYF.

This clonotype was counted at least ten times. This chain connects TRBV20-1 to TRBJ2-7; unclear D gene. V was pared by 3 bases and J by 4 bases, with 19 bases between. CDR1 is DFQATT and CDR2 is SNEGSKA in the germline V gene (reference sequence). CDR3 length: 15 residues. The CDR3 loop reads CSARISGQTFYEQYF. In nucleotides, the CDR3 is TGCAGTGCTAGGATCTCTGGGCAGACGTTTTACGAGCAGTACTTC.

J is TRBJ1-4 and V is TRBV6-6; possibly TRBD1 for D (5 bases). The length of the CDR3 is 13 residues. V dropped 5 bases and J dropped 5 bases, with 9 bases sitting between them. Germline CDR1 and CDR2: MNHNY and SVGAGI (reference sequence). The CDR3 DNA follows: TGTGCCAGCAGTAACTACAGGAATGAAAAACTGTTTTTT. It specifies CASSNYRNEKLFF.

The V and J genes are TRBV27 and TRBJ2-7; 9 bases line up with TRBD1. Unmatched junction bases numbered 6, after V lost 3 bases and J lost 3 bases. Germline CDR1 and CDR2: MNHEY and SMNVEV (reference sequence). This CDR3 has 15 residues. The CDR3 DNA sequence: TGTGCCAGCAGTTTGAGACAGGGGGGTGGCTACGAGCAGTACTTC. This sequence encodes CASSLRQGGGYEQYF.

The chain is built from TRBV5-1 and TRBJ2-1, with unresolved D. The CDR3 has 16 amino acids. The V end lost 0 bases, the J end lost 1 base, and 11 bases lay between the germline ends. CDR1 and CDR2 (germline): SGHRS, YFSETQ. The CDR3 is CASSLATVGSYNEQFF. Here the CDR3 DNA reads TGCGCCAGCAGCTTGGCGACGGTAGGGTCCTACAATGAGCAGTTCTTC.

This clonotype was seen many times. As DNA, the CDR3 is TGTGCCACCAGTGATCCAGGGTACACTGAAGCTTTCTTT. This encodes CATSDPGYTEAFF. This sequence joins TRBV24-1 and TRBJ1-1; weak D call: TRBD1 (5 bases). The germline V gene has CDR1 KGHDR and CDR2 SFDVKD. Between the trimmed V and J ends, which lost 3 bases and 3 bases, there was a span of 7 bases. The CDR3 extends over 13 amino acids.

This rearrangement joins TRBV9 to TRBJ2-3, with unresolved D. CDR3 length: 14 amino acids. CDR1 SGDLS and CDR2 YYNGEE come from the germline V gene. V lost 0 bases to trimming and J lost 5 bases, with 10 bases between them. The CDR3 sequence: CASSVGLGRDTQYF. The CDR3 nucleotides are TGTGCCAGCAGCGTAGGGCTGGGCCGAGATACGCAGTATTTT.

The chain links TRBV20-1 to TRBJ1-6, with no clear D. This CDR3 contains 14 residues. Per germline, CDR1 DFQATT and CDR2 SNEGSKA (reference sequence). V gave up 5 bases and J gave up 7 bases, with 15 bases separating them. The CDR3 DNA is TGCAGTGCTCCCCGGGCAGCTTCGAATTCACCCCTCCACTTT. Translation gives CSAPRAASNSPLHF.